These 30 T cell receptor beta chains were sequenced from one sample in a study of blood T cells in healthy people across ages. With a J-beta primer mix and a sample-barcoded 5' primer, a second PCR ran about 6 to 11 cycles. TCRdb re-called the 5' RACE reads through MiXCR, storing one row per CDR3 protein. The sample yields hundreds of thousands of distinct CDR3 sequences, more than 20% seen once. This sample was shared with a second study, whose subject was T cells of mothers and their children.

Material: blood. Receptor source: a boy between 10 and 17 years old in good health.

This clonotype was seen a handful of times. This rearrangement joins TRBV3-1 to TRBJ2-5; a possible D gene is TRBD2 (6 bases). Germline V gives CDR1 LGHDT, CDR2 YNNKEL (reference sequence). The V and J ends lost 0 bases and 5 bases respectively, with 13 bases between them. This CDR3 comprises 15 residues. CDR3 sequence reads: CASSQEVTSFETQYF. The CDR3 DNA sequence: TGTGCCAGCAGCCAAGAGGTGACTAGTTTCGAGACCCAGTACTTC.

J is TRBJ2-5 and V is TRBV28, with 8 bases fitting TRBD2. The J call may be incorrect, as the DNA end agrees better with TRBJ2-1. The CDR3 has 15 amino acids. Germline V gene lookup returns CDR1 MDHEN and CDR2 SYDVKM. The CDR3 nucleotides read TGTGCCACCTACCCACATATAGCGGGAAATAATGAGCAGTTCTTC. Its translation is CATYPHIAGNNEQFF.

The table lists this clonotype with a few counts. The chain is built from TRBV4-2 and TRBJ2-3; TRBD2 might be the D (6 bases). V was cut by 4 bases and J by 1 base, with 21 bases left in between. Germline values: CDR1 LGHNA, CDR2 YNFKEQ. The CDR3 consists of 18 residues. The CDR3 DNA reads TGTGCCAGCAGCCCGCGGGGTAGTTCAGCAGCTCGCACAGATACGCAGTATTTT. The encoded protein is CASSPRGSSAARTDTQYF.

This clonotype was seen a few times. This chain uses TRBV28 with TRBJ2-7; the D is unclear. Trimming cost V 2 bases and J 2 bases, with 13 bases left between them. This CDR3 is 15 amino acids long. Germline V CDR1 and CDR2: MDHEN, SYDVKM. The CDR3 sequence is CASSLRQKTPYEQYF. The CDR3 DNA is TGTGCCAGCAGTTTACGGCAGAAGACACCCTACGAGCAGTACTTC.

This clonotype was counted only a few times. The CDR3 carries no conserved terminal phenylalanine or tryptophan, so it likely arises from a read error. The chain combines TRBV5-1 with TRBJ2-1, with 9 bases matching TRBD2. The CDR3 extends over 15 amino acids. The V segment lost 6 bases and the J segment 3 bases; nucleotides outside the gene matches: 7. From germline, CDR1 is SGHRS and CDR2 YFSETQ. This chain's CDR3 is CASTSTSGVYNEQFL. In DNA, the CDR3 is TGCGCCAGCACCTCGACTAGCGGAGTCTACAATGAGCAGTTCCTC.

CDR3: CASSLMGASYNEQFF. The CDR3 bases are TGTGCCAGCAGTTTAATGGGGGCCTCCTACAATGAGCAGTTCTTC. V gene TRBV12-3 or TRBV12-4 combines with J gene TRBJ2-1; the D gene is possibly TRBD1 (6 bases). CDR3 length: 15 amino acids. V was pared by 2 bases and J by 0 bases, with 8 bases between.

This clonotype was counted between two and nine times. The CDR3 here is CASSHDPGQVNTEAFF. The CDR3 DNA sequence: TGTGCCAGCAGCCACGATCCGGGACAGGTGAACACTGAAGCTTTCTTT. V usage is TRBV14 and J usage is TRBJ1-1, with TRBD1 identical over 8 bases. The germline CDR1 and CDR2 sequences are SGHDN and FVKESK. The CDR3 consists of 16 residues. Trimming at V came to 3 bases and at J to 0 bases, leaving 6 bases not matched to a gene. The entire variable domain, with the rest obtained from reference TRBV14 and TRBJ1-1, is as follows: EAGVTQFPSHSVIEKGQTVTLRCDPISGHDNLYWYRRVMGKEIKFLLHFVKESKQDESGMPNNRFLAERTGGTYSTLKVQPAELEDSGVYFCASSHDPGQVNTEAFFGQGTRLTVV.

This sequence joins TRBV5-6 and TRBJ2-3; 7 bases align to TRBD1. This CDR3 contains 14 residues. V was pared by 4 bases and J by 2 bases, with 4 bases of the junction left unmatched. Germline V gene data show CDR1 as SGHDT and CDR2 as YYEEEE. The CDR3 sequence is CASSRDSHTDTQYF. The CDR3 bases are TGTGCCAGCAGCCGGGACAGTCACACAGATACGCAGTATTTT. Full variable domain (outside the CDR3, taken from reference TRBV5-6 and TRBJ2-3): DAGVTQSPTHLIKTRGQQVTLRCSPKSGHDTVSWYQQALGQGPQFIFQYYEEEERQRGNFPDRFSGHQFPNYSSELNVNALLLGDSALYLCASSRDSHTDTQYFGPGTRLTVL.

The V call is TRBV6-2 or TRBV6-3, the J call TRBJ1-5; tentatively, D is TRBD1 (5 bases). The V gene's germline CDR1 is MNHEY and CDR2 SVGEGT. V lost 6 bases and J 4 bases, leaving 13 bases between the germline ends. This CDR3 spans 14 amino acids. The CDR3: CASREGLSNQPQHF. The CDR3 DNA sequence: TGTGCCAGCAGAGAGGGGTTGAGTAATCAGCCCCAGCATTTT.

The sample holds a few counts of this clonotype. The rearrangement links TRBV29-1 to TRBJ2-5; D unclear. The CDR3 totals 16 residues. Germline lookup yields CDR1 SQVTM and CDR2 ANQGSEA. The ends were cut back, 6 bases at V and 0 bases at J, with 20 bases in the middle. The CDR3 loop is CSVVREAAANQETQYF. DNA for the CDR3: TGCAGCGTCGTCCGAGAGGCAGCAGCAAACCAAGAGACCCAGTACTTC.

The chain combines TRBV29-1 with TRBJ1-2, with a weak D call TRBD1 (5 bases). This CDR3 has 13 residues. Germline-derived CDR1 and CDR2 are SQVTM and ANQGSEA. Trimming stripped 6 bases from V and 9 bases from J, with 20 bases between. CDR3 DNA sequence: TGCAGCGTGAAGGGACCCGTCCGGGGTCGCTACACCTTC. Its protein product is CSVKGPVRGRYTF.

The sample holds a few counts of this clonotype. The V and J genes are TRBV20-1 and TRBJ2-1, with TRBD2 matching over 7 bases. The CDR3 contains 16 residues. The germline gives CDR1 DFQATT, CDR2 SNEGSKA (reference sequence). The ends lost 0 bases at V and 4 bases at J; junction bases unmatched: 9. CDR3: CSARDPASGLYNEQFF. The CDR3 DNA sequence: TGCAGTGCTAGAGATCCCGCTAGCGGACTTTACAATGAGCAGTTCTTC.

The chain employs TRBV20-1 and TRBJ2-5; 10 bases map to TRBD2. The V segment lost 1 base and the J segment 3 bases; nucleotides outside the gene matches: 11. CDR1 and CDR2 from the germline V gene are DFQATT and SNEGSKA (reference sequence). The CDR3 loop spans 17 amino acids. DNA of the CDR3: TGCAGTGCTAGAGTACTAGCGGGAAGGGTTGTAGAAGAGACCCAGTACTTC. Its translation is CSARVLAGRVVEETQYF.

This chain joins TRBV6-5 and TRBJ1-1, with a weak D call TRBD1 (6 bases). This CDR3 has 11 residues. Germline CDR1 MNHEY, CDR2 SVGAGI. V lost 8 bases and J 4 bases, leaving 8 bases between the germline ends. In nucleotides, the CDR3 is TGTGCCAGCCAGGGGAGCACTGAAGCTTTCTTT. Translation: CASQGSTEAFF.

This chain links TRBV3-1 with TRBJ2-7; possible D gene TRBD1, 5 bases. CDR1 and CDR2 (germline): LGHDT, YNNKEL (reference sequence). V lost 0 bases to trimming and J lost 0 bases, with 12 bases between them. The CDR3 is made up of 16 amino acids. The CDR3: CASSQEGLVNSYEQYF. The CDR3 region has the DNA TGTGCCAGCAGCCAAGAGGGGCTAGTGAACTCCTACGAGCAGTACTTC.

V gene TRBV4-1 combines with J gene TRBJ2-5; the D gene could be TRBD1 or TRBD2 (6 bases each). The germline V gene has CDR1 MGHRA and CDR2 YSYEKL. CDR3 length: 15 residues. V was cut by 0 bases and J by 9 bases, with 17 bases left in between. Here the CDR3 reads CASSQESAGGTAQYF. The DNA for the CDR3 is TGCGCCAGCAGCCAAGAATCGGCCGGGGGCACGGCCCAGTACTTC.

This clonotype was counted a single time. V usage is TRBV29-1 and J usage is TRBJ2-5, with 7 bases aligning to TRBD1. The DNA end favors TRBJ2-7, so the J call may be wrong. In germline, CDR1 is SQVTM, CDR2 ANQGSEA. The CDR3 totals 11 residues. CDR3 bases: TGCAGCGGCTCACAGGGGTACGAGCAGTACTTC. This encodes CSGSQGYEQYF.

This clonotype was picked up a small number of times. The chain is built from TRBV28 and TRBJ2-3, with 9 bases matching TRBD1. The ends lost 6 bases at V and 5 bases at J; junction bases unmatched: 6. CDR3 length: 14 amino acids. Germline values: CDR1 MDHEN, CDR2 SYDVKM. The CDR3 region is CASRRDRVQDTQYF. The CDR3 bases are TGTGCCAGCAGACGGGACAGGGTACAAGATACGCAGTATTTT.

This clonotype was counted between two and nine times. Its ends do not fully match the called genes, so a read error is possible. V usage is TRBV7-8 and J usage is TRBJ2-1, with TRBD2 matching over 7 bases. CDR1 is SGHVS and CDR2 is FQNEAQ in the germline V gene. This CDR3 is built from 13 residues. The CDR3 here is CASSLVGTASGDF. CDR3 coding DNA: TGTGCCAGCAGCTTAGTTGGTACAGCTAGCGGCGACTTC. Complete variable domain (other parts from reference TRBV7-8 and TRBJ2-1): GAGVSQSPRYKVAKRGQDVALRCDPISGHVSLFWYQQALGQGPEFLTYFQNEAQLDKSGLPSDRFFAERPEGSVSTLKIQRTQQEDSAVYLCASSLVGTASGDFGPGTRLTVL.

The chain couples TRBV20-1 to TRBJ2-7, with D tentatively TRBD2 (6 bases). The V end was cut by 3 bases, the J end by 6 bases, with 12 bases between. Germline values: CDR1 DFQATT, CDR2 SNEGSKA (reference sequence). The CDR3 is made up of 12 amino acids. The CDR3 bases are TGCAGTGCTAGCCCACACGGGAGCGAGCAGTACTTC. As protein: CSASPHGSEQYF.

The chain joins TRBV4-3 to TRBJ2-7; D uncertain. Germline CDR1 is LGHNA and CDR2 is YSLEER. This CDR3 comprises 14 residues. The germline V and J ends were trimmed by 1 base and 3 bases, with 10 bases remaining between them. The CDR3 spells CASSQAAGFYEQYF. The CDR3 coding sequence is TGCGCCAGCAGCCAAGCCGCCGGGTTCTACGAGCAGTACTTC.

The CDR3 region is CASSLRFAEISYEQYF. Written as DNA, the CDR3 is TGTGCCAGCAGCTTACGCTTTGCAGAAATCTCCTACGAGCAGTACTTC. The chain has TRBV7-2 and TRBJ2-5; D is uncertain. The J call may be wrong; the DNA end is better matched by TRBJ2-7. The CDR3 sequence is 16 residues long. CDR1 SGHTA and CDR2 FQGNSA come from the germline V gene.

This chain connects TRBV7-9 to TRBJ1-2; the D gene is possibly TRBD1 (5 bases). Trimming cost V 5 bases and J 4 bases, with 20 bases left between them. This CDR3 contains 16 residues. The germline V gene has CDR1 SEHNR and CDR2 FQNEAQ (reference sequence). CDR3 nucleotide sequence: TGTGCCAGCAGCACCCTTGACAGATTTGGAGTCTATGGCTACACCTTC. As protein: CASSTLDRFGVYGYTF.

CDR3 sequence: CSVGRTGDPQETQYF. CDR3 bases: TGCAGCGTTGGACGGACAGGGGACCCCCAAGAGACCCAGTACTTC. The chain has TRBV29-1 and TRBJ2-5; TRBD1 aligns across 9 bases. The germline V gene encodes CDR1 SQVTM and CDR2 ANQGSEA. The CDR3 is 15 amino acids. The trim removed 4 bases at V and 1 base at J, leaving 7 bases unmatched.

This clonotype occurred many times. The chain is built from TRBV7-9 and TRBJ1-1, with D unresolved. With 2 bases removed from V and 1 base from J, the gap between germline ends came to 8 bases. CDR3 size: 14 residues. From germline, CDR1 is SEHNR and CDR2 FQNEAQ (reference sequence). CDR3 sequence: CASSLLGGNTEAFF. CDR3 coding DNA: TGTGCCAGCAGCTTACTCGGAGGGAACACTGAAGCTTTCTTT. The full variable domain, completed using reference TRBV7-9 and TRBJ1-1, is DTGVSQNPRHKITKRGQNVTFRCDPISEHNRLYWYRQTLGQGPEFLTYFQNEAQLEKSRLLSDRFSAERPKGSFSTLEIQRTEQGDSAMYLCASSLLGGNTEAFFGQGTRLTVV.

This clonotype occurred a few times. The DNA of the CDR3 is TGTGCCAGCAGTCCCCAAGGCCCCTTGGGCTACACCTTC. It yields the protein CASSPQGPLGYTF. The chain links TRBV12-3 or TRBV12-4 to TRBJ1-2; D is uncertain. Deletions cut 5 bases from V and 8 bases from J, with 15 bases between. The CDR3 consists of 13 residues.

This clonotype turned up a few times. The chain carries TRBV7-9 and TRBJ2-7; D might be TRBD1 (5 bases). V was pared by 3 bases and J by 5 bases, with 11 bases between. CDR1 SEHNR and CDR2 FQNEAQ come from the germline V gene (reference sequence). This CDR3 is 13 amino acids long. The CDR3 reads CASSFPGSNEQYF. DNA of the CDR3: TGTGCCAGCAGCTTCCCAGGGTCCAACGAGCAGTACTTC.

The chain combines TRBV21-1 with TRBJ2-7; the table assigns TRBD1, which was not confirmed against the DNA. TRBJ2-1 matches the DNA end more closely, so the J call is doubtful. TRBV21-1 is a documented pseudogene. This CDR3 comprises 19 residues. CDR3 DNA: TGTGCCAGCAGCACCCGGAACGACAGGTTAAATCGGCCCTACAATGAGCAGTTCTTC. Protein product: CASSTRNDRLNRPYNEQFF.

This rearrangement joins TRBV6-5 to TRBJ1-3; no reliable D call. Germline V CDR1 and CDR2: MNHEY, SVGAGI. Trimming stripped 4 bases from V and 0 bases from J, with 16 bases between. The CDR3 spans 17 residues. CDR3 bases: TGTGCCAGCAGTTCACCCGCACAGCCAACCTCTGGAAACACCATATATTTT. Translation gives CASSSPAQPTSGNTIYF.

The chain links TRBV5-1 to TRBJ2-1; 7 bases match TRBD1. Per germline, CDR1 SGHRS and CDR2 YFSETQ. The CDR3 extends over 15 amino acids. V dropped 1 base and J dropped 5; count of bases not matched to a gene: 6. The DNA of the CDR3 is TGCGCCAGCAGCTTGCCGGGACAGAACAACAATGAGCAGTTCTTC. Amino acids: CASSLPGQNNNEQFF.